The T cell receptor (beta chain) described here comes from a study of blood T cell repertoires in COVID-19 (TCRdb year 2020). About the study as a whole: Collaborator samples came from the United States, Italy and Spain and covered acute and convalescent phases of COVID-19. Where available, HLA class I and class II types were obtained from metadata supplied by the sample provider rather than from assay-based typing. A de-identified subject ID, COVID-19 status, age in years and sex were almost always included in the sample metadata. The material from the prospective study consisted of cDNA or gDNA derived from T cells, B-cell-depleted T cells, or PBMCs. The samples were drawn from the first 160 participants of the ongoing ImmuneRACE study and from 950 to 1,500 subjects provided by 6 global collaborators. The repertoires were released in a freely available public database intended as a resource for research on the immune response to SARS-CoV-2. Subjects who had been exposed to COVID-19, were actively infected with it, or had recovered from it provided the deeply sampled blood TCRbeta repertoires that made up the dataset. Results and caveats for the whole study, not just this receptor: The amount of clinical and demographic metadata varied by source and participant and was provided uncurated.

The CDR3 holds 14 amino acids from the cysteine to the phenylalanine. Solely the CDR3 DNA is kept, with 42 bases framed from the first base. CDR1 and CDR2 were assigned from the germline V gene as KGHSH and LQKENI. V loses 0 bases, J loses 5 bases, and the germline ends lie 10 bases apart. Collaborating institutions collected whole blood in K2EDTA tubes following their own protocols. For TCRbeta analysis, collaborators shipped samples as frozen whole blood, isolated PBMCs, or DNA extracted from either of those sample types. With respect to this clone: This receptor's antigen is unknown. Within one base of it there is no much larger clone, and no base qualities were kept.

TCRbeta CDR3 regions were amplified from genomic DNA by means of the immunoSEQ Assay, a bias-controlled multiplex PCR. Regarding the original processing steps: Within the assay, amplification of reference gene primers was used to estimate how many nucleated cells each sample contained. Sequence reads were collapsed and filtered to measure the absolute abundance of every unique TCRbeta CDR3 rearrangement. Productive Simpson clonality was computed per sample as the square root of Simpson's diversity index over productive rearrangements. The immuneACCESS repertoire file appears here via TCRdb, limited to in-frame rearrangements. These files lack a portion of the clones; in checked studies, under half of the deficit traces to unresolved V genes, and the cause of the others is not known. The V and J calls and the clone size are those of that table, but D and trimming were determined from the DNA. This sample gives 200,000 to 250,000 clones in total; roughly 82% of them show up just once. Clones ranked in the top ten supply about 4.8% of the sample.

The chain links TRBV18 with TRBJ2-5; perhaps TRBD2 is the D gene, with 5 bases matching. The sample consisted of peripheral blood. This clonotype originated in a woman aged 70-85 years with acute or convalescent COVID-19. The CDR3 has the sequence CASSPPGDRETQYF. The base sequence is TGTGCCAGCTCACCACCCGGGGATAGGGAGACCCAGTACTTC.